This T cell receptor (beta chain) was observed in a study of T cells in Graves' hyperthyroidism and ophthalmopathy. Overall study context: Peripheral blood was taken when the disease was first diagnosed, before any treatment began.

Unmatched junction bases numbered 5, after V lost 4 bases and J lost 0 bases. This CDR3 contains 17 residues. Per the germline V gene, CDR1 is MNHEY and CDR2 is SMNVEV (reference sequence). The investigators amplified TCR beta CDR3 regions from RNA transcripts. Initially, a first-round RT-PCR of the TCR CDR3 employed the HTBI primer set. TCRdb used MiXCR to reprocess the multiplex PCR reads, holding one entry per CDR3 protein. The sample yields 250,000 to 300,000 distinct CDR3 sequences, about an eighth seen once. Concerning this clonotype: Its antigen is undetermined.

General study findings and limits: Ophthalmopathy got predicted by the model a median around 6.8 months before its onset.

This chain connects TRBV27 to TRBJ1-4; 10 bases are shared with TRBD1. The TCR originated in a woman aged 40-49 years with Graves' hyperthyroidism. Sequenced material: blood. The CDR3 loop is CASSSGTGVSTNEKLFF. The CDR3 DNA follows: TGTGCCAGCAGTTCCGGGACAGGGGTCTCAACTAATGAAAAACTGTTTTTT. Full variable domain (remainder filled in from reference TRBV27 and TRBJ1-4): EAQVTQNPRYLITVTGKKLTVTCSQNMNHEYMSWYRQDPGLGLRQIYYSMNVEVTDKGDVPEGYKVSRKEKRNFPLILESPSPNQTSLYFCASSSGTGVSTNEKLFFGSGTQLSVL.